This TCR beta chain derives from a study of T cells in women clearing cervical HPV infection. Looking at the study overall: Cases were women with histologically confirmed HPV16-related CIN3 or worse, including 2 invasive cancers. Case blood drawn at lesion detection; control blood after infection cleared. Study results and limitations: Richness plus V gene abundances separated cases from controls with AUC 0.65 to 0.85.

The junction had 9 bases not matched to a gene; V was cut back by 4 bases and J by 7 bases. The CDR3 length is 15 residues. The germline gives CDR1 SGDLS, CDR2 YYNGEE. Clones were sequenced by immunoSEQ multiplex PCR, and TCRdb holds only the in-frame ones, with some missing. The ten top clones account for about 0.97%, within a sample of under 50,000 clones. In regard to this clone: Its antigen remains unknown. The CDR3 extends 3 residues past the end of the read, so its final part is completed from the germline J gene.

The gene calls are TRBV9 and TRBJ1-4, with TRBD1 identical over 8 bases. The TCR originated in a woman between 18 and 69 years old with a cervical HPV16 infection that either progressed to CIN3+ or cleared (not recorded which). The sequenced sample consisted of blood buffy coat. Incomplete CDR3 DNA: TGTGCCAGCAGCCCTAGGGTGGACAGGGCTGAAAAA. It encodes CASSPRVDRAEK. The CDR3 in its entirety is CASSPRVDRAEKLFF.